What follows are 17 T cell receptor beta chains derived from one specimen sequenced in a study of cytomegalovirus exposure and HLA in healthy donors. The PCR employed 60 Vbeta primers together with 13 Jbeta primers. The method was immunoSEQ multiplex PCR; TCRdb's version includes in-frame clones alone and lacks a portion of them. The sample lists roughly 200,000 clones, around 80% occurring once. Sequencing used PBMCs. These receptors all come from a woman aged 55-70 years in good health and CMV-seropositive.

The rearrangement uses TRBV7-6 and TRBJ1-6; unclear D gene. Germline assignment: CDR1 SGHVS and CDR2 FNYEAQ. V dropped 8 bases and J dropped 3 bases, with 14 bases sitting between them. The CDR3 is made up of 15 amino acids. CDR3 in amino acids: CASSLTGSYNSPLHF. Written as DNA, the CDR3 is TGTGCCAGCTCTCTTACGGGGAGCTATAATTCACCCCTCCACTTT.

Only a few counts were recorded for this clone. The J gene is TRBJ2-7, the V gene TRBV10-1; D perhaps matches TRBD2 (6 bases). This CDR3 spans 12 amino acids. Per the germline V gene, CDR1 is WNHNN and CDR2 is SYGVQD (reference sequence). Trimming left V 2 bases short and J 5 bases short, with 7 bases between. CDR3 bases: TGCGCCAGCAGTGAGCGGGAGAACGAGCAGTACTTC. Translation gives CASSERENEQYF.

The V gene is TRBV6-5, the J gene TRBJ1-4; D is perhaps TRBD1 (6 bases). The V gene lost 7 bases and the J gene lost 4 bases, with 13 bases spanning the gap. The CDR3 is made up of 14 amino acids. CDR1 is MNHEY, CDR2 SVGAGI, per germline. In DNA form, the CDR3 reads TGTGCCAGCAACAACAGGGTGTTTAATGAAAAACTGTTTTTT. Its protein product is CASNNRVFNEKLFF.

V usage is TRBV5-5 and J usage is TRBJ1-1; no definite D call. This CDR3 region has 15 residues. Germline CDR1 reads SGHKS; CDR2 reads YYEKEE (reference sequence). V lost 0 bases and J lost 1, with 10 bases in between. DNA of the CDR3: TGTGCCAGCAGCTTGGTTTCTGCGGGGAACACTGAAGCTTTCTTT. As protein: CASSLVSAGNTEAFF.

CDR3 sequence (DNA): TGTGCCAGCAGCTTTGGCAGATCCCAAGAGACCCAGTACTTC. Translated, it gives CASSFGRSQETQYF. The rearrangement joins TRBV5-4 to TRBJ2-5; D unclear. Per the germline V gene, CDR1 is SGHNT and CDR2 is YYREEE (reference sequence). Trimming removed 2 bases from V and 1 base from J, with 9 bases in between. The length of the CDR3 is 14 residues.

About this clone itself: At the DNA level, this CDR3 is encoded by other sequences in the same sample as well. The CDR3 DNA follows: TGTGCCAGCTCGCCCGTCGGGGATGGCTACACCTTC. Its translation is CASSPVGDGYTF. V usage is TRBV18 and J usage is TRBJ1-2, with no clear D. The CDR3 has 12 residues. CDR1 is KGHSH, CDR2 LQKENI, per germline. Trimming left V 6 bases short and J 6 bases short, with 11 bases between.

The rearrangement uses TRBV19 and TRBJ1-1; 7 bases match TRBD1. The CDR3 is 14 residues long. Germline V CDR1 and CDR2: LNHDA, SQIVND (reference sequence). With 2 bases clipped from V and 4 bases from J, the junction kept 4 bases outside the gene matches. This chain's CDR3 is CASSIQGESTEAFF. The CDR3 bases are TGTGCCAGTAGTATACAGGGGGAAAGCACTGAAGCTTTCTTT.

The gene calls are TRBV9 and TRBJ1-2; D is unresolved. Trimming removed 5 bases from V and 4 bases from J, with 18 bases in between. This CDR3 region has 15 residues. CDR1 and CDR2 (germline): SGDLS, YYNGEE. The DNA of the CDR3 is TGTGCCAGCAGTGGACGGGGATCTTTTCTCTATGGCTACACCTTC. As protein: CASSGRGSFLYGYTF.

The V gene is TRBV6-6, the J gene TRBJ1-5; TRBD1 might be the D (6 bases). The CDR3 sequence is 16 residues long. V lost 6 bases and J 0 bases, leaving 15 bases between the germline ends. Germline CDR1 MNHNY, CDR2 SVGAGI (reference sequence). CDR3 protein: CASSRGQLYSNQPQHF. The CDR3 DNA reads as TGTGCCAGCAGCCGGGGACAACTATATAGCAATCAGCCCCAGCATTTT.

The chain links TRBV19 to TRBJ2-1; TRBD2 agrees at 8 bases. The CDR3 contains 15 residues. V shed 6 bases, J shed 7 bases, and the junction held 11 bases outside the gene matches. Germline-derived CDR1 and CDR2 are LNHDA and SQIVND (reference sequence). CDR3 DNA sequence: TGTGCCAGTAGCCGGAACGGGGGGGCCCGAAATGAGCAGTTCTTC. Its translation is CASSRNGGARNEQFF.

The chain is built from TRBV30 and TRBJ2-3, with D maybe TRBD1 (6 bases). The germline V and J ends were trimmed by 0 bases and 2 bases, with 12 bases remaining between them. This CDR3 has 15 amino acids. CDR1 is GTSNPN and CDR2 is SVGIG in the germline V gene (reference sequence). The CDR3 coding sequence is TGTGCCTGGAGTGTAGGGCAGGGGATCACAGATACGCAGTATTTT. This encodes CAWSVGQGITDTQYF.

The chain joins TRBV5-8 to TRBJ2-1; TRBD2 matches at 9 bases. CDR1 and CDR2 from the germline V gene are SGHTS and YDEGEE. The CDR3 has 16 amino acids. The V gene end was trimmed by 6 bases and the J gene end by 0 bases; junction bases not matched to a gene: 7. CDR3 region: CASKYSGSSSYNEQFF. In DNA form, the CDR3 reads TGTGCCAGCAAATATAGCGGGAGTAGCTCCTACAATGAGCAGTTCTTC.

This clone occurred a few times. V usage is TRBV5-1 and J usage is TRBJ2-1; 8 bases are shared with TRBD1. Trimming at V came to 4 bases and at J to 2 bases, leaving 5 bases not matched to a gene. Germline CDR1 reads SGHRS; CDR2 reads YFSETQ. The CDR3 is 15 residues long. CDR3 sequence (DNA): TGCGCCAGCAGCCTTGGACAGGGTCCCTACAATGAGCAGTTCTTC. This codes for CASSLGQGPYNEQFF.

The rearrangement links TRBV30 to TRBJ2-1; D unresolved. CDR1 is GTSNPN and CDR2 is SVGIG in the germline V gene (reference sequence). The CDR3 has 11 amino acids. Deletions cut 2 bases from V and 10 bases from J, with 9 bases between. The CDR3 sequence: CAWSQAEEQFF. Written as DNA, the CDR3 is TGTGCCTGGAGTCAGGCCGAAGAGCAGTTCTTC.

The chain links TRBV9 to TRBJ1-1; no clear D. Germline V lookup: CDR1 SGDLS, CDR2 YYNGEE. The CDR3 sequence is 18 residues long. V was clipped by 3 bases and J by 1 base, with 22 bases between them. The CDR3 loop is CASSGILLGQERNTEAFF. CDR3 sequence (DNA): TGTGCCAGCAGCGGAATCTTACTAGGTCAGGAGAGGAACACTGAAGCTTTCTTT.

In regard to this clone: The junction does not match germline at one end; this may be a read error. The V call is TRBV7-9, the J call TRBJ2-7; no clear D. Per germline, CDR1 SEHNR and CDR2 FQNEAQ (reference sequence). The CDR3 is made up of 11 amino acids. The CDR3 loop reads CSSSPLYEQYF. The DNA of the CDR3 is TGTTCCAGCAGCCCCCTCTACGAGCAGTACTTC. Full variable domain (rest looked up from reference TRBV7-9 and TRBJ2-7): DTGVSQNPRHKITKRGQNVTFRCDPISEHNRLYWYRQTLGQGPEFLTYFQNEAQLEKSRLLSDRFSAERPKGSFSTLEIQRTEQGDSAMYLCSSSPLYEQYFGPGTRLTVT.

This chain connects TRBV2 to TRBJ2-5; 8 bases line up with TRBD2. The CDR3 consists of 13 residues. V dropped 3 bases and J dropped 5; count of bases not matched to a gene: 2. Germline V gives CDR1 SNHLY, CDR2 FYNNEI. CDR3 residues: CASSEQRGETQYF. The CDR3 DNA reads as TGTGCCAGCAGTGAGCAGCGGGGGGAGACCCAGTACTTC.